This T cell receptor beta chain was identified in a study of blood T cell repertoires in COVID-19. Germline V gives CDR1 LNHDA, CDR2 SQIVND (reference sequence). Losses at the gene ends were 10 bases for V and 0 bases for J; bases not matched to a gene: 5. The CDR3 is 13 amino acids. Sequenced by immunoSEQ multiplex PCR; TCRdb stores in-frame clones only, minus some. Among approximately 250,000 clones listed, approximately 84% were seen once. The source of this sequence is a man aged 35 to 55 who had recovered from COVID-19. The chain recombines TRBV19 with TRBJ2-7, with TRBD2 matching over 8 bases. What was sequenced was PBMCs or T cells enriched from blood (not recorded which). The CDR3 loop reads CATTSGYSYEQYF. As DNA, the CDR3 is TGTGCCACTACTAGCGGATACTCCTACGAGCAGTACTTC.